This TCR beta chain was recovered during a study of T-cell reconstitution after alpha-beta-depleted transplantation in children. This clonotype was picked up a small number of times. CDR3 length equals 18 residues. V lost 0 bases, J lost 5 bases, and 5 bases stayed unmatched. Germline V gene data show CDR1 as MGHRA and CDR2 as YSYEKL. Unique molecular identifiers were incorporated during preparation of the TCRbeta library. Each CDR3 protein gets one entry after TCRdb re-called the PCR reads with MiXCR. The repertoire has fewer than 550,000 distinct CDR3 sequences, about 10% of them found once; the top ten carry about 15%.

The receptor comes from a female patient under 10 years old who had a stem cell transplant for aplastic anemia, so the T cells may come from the graft donor. This specimen consisted of PBMCs, mostly from graft donor cells, obtained 180 days after TCRalphabeta/CD19-depleted stem cell transplant. The chain couples TRBV4-1 to TRBJ2-2; TRBD2 matches 14 bases. The DNA for the CDR3 is TGCGCCAGCAGCCAAGAGCCGGGACTAGCGGGAGTAACCGGGGAGCTGTTTTTT. This gives the protein CASSQEPGLAGVTGELFF.